These 24 T cell receptor beta chains came from one sample sequenced in a study of OX40 agonist ivuxolimab in advanced cancers. Repertoires were generated with immunoSEQ multiplex PCR, while TCRdb's copy carries only in-frame clones and drops some. The sample contains nearly 55,000 clones, roughly 89% of which appear only once. Material: CD4+ or CD8+ T cells sorted from blood, obtained in a trial of the OX40 agonist ivuxolimab. These receptors all stem from an adult with an advanced solid tumor such as melanoma, head and neck, liver or kidney cancer.

This rearrangement joins TRBV21-1 to TRBJ1-2; the D call TRBD1 from the table was never checked on the DNA. TRBV21-1 is a pseudogene locus. This CDR3 has 16 residues. The DNA of the CDR3 is TGTGCCAGCAGCAAAGGACAAGGGGGAGCTAACTATGGCTACACCTTC. Residues: CASSKGQGGANYGYTF.

This clone was observed a few times. The chain links TRBV7-9 to TRBJ1-5; possible D gene TRBD1, 5 bases. Trimming pared 5 bases from V and 6 bases from J, leaving 17 bases between. From germline, CDR1 is SEHNR and CDR2 FQNEAQ (reference sequence). This CDR3 is 15 amino acids long. CDR3 in amino acids: CASSRIGGEGQPQHF. The CDR3 DNA follows: TGTGCCAGCAGCCGCATCGGGGGTGAGGGTCAGCCCCAGCATTTT.

In its sample, this clone was seen a few times. The chain recombines TRBV9 with TRBJ1-5; 8 bases agree with TRBD1. Germline lookup yields CDR1 SGDLS and CDR2 YYNGEE. This CDR3 spans 16 amino acids. J was trimmed by 2 bases and V by 4 bases; bases with no gene match: 8. This CDR3 reads CASSLRQGLRNQPQHF. The CDR3 nucleotides read TGTGCCAGCAGCTTACGACAGGGGTTACGCAATCAGCCCCAGCATTTT.

This clone was counted once. J is TRBJ2-7 and V is TRBV30; 10 nucleotides agree with TRBD1. Germline V gene data show CDR1 as GTSNPN and CDR2 as SVGIG (reference sequence). The CDR3 loop spans 13 amino acids. V was clipped by 3 bases and J by 3 bases; unmatched bases: 2. The CDR3 sequence: CAWRGDRGYEQYF. CDR3 bases: TGTGCCTGGAGGGGGGACAGGGGCTACGAGCAGTACTTC. The whole variable domain, filled in from reference TRBV30 and TRBJ2-7, reads SQTIHQWPATLVQPVGSPLSLECTVEGTSNPNLYWYRQAAGRGLQLLFYSVGIGQISSEVPQNLSASRPQDRQFILSSKKLLLSDSGFYLCAWRGDRGYEQYFGPGTRLTVT.

J is TRBJ2-1 and V is TRBV7-2; 10 nucleotides line up with TRBD1. V was pared by 6 bases and J by 7 bases, with 9 bases of the junction left unmatched. CDR3 length: 15 amino acids. Germline CDR1 and CDR2: SGHTA and FQGNSA. The DNA for the CDR3 is TGTGCCAGCAGATCCCCCCCGGGACAGGGGAATGAGCAGTTCTTC. It specifies CASRSPPGQGNEQFF. The complete variable domain, with remaining parts taken from reference TRBV7-2 and TRBJ2-1, reads GAGVSQSPSNKVTEKGKDVELRCDPISGHTALYWYRQSLGQGLEFLIYFQGNSAPDKSGLPSDRFSAERTGGSVSTLTIQRTQQEDSAVYLCASRSPPGQGNEQFFGPGTRLTVL.

The gene calls are TRBV7-8 and TRBJ1-4; TRBD1 aligns across 9 bases. This CDR3 has 15 amino acids. Germline V CDR1 and CDR2: SGHVS, FQNEAQ. V lost 5 bases and J lost 6; bases outside the gene matches: 7. CDR3 nucleotide sequence: TGTGCCAGCAGCCAGGGGACAGGGAAGTATGAAAAACTGTTTTTT. Translation: CASSQGTGKYEKLFF.

V and J are TRBV18 and TRBJ2-1; 10 bases line up with TRBD1. Germline values: CDR1 KGHSH, CDR2 LQKENI. J lost 3 bases, V lost 4 bases, and 3 bases had no gene match. This CDR3 comprises 15 residues. The CDR3 loop reads CASSQGQGFYNEQFF. The CDR3 nucleotides are TGTGCCAGCTCACAGGGACAGGGGTTCTACAATGAGCAGTTCTTC.

This clone was seen more than once but under ten times. The chain has TRBV10-1 and TRBJ1-2; D is unclear. V lost 3 bases, J lost 0 bases, and 5 bases lay in between. The CDR3 contains 13 residues. In germline, CDR1 is WNHNN, CDR2 SYGVQD (reference sequence). The CDR3 region is CASSEHPNYGYTF. The CDR3 DNA follows: TGCGCCAGCAGTGAACACCCTAACTATGGCTACACCTTC.

This chain uses TRBV11-1 with TRBJ1-2, with D tentatively TRBD1 (5 bases). Germline V gene sequence: CDR1 SGHAT, CDR2 FQDESV (reference sequence). The CDR3 length is 15 residues. The ends were cut back, 4 bases at V and 7 bases at J, with 19 bases in the middle. DNA for the CDR3: TGTGCCAGCAGCTCGGACGGGACGAAGGCTTTTGGCTACACCTTC. Its protein is CASSSDGTKAFGYTF. The whole variable domain, remainder taken from reference TRBV11-1 and TRBJ1-2, is EAEVAQSPRYKITEKSQAVAFWCDPISGHATLYWYRQILGQGPELLVQFQDESVVDDSQLPKDRFSAERLKGVDSTLKIQPAELGDSAMYLCASSSDGTKAFGYTFGSGTRLTVV.

V and J are TRBV19 and TRBJ1-2; the match to TRBD1 covers 7 bases. There are 14 residues in the CDR3. The germline V gene encodes CDR1 LNHDA and CDR2 SQIVND (reference sequence). Losses at the gene ends were 7 bases for V and 7 bases for J; bases not matched to a gene: 12. The CDR3 region has the DNA TGTGCCAGTACCTTGACAGGGCCGGGAGGTGGCTACACCTTC. This sequence encodes CASTLTGPGGGYTF.

The J gene is TRBJ1-5, the V gene TRBV29-1; TRBD1 agrees at 9 bases. Germline V gene lookup returns CDR1 SQVTM and CDR2 ANQGSEA. The V gene end was trimmed by 5 bases and the J gene end by 0 bases; junction bases not matched to a gene: 17. This CDR3 has 19 residues. CDR3 coding DNA: TGCAGCGTTAACGGGGGAGGGACAGGGTGCGTTAATAGCAATCAGCCCCAGCATTTT. Translated: CSVNGGGTGCVNSNQPQHF.

Points on this clone: Relative to the germline gene, one junction end is altered; a read error may explain this. The CDR3 reads CASSPTPPGQGGNTIYF. The CDR3 DNA reads TGTGCTAGCAGCCCGACACCACCTGGACAGGGTGGAAACACCATATATTTT. This sequence joins TRBV7-7 and TRBJ1-3; 8 bases match TRBD1. The CDR3 consists of 17 residues. CDR1 SSHAT and CDR2 FNYEAQ come from the germline V gene (reference sequence).

CDR3 in DNA: TGCAGCGTTGAAAACAGGGACGGCTACACCTTC. Amino acids: CSVENRDGYTF. This sequence joins TRBV29-1 and TRBJ1-2, with D possibly TRBD1 on 6 matching bases. Trimming stripped 2 bases from V and 8 bases from J, with 9 bases between. The CDR3 length is 11 residues. Germline V CDR1 and CDR2: SQVTM, ANQGSEA.

The chain employs TRBV20-1 and TRBJ1-3; D ambiguous. This CDR3 comprises 11 residues. V was clipped by 5 bases and J by 7 bases, with 9 bases between them. Germline lookup yields CDR1 DFQATT and CDR2 SNEGSKA (reference sequence). The DNA of the CDR3 is TGCAGTGCTGCACATGGGAACACCATATATTTT. The encoded protein is CSAAHGNTIYF.

The chain joins TRBV5-1 to TRBJ2-1, with D hard to call. Germline CDR1 reads SGHRS; CDR2 reads YFSETQ. Trimming removed 3 bases at V and 0 bases at J, with 10 bases between. The CDR3 sequence is 15 residues long. The CDR3 here is CASSSIPGSYNEQFF. CDR3 DNA: TGCGCCAGCAGCTCCATCCCGGGCTCCTACAATGAGCAGTTCTTC.

Here the CDR3 reads CASSPRQGGYEQYF. Written as DNA, the CDR3 is TGTGCCAGCAGCCCGCGACAGGGGGGCTACGAGCAGTACTTC. The rearrangement uses TRBV11-2 and TRBJ2-7; 9 bases fit TRBD1. Germline V gene lookup returns CDR1 SGHAT and CDR2 FQNNGV. This CDR3 has 14 residues. The ends lost 5 bases at V and 3 bases at J; junction bases unmatched: 5.

V usage is TRBV11-2 and J usage is TRBJ1-1; no reliable D call. The CDR3 is made up of 12 amino acids. Per germline, CDR1 SGHAT and CDR2 FQNNGV. V shed 0 bases and J shed 7 bases, with 6 bases lying between them. This chain's CDR3 is CASSLDGGEAFF. The CDR3 region has the DNA TGTGCCAGCAGCTTAGATGGAGGTGAAGCTTTCTTT. The whole variable domain, filled in from reference TRBV11-2 and TRBJ1-1, reads EAGVAQSPRYKIIEKRQSVAFWCNPISGHATLYWYQQILGQGPKLLIQFQNNGVVDDSQLPKDRFSAERLKGVDSTLKIQPAKLEDSAVYLCASSLDGGEAFFGQGTRLTVV.

V usage is TRBV12-2 and J usage is TRBJ2-1; TRBD1 is taken as the D call from the table, unchecked against the DNA. TRBV12-2 represents a pseudogene. The CDR3 length is 13 residues. CDR3 sequence (DNA): TGTGCAAGTCGGGCAGGCTCCTACAATGAGCAGTTCTTC. Protein sequence: CASRAGSYNEQFF.

This clone counts as medium-sized (0.01 to 0.1%). V is TRBV5-1 and J is TRBJ1-5; 9 bases are shared with TRBD1. This CDR3 is 16 amino acids long. Germline CDR1 reads SGHRS; CDR2 reads YFSETQ. The ends lost 0 bases at V and 3 bases at J; junction bases unmatched: 4. The CDR3 sequence is CASSLGQGGPNQPQHF. CDR3 DNA sequence: TGCGCCAGCAGCTTGGGACAGGGGGGTCCCAATCAGCCCCAGCATTTT. Drawing the rest from reference TRBV5-1 and TRBJ1-5, the complete variable domain is KAGVTQTPRYLIKTRGQQVTLSCSPISGHRSVSWYQQTPGQGLQFLFEYFSETQRNKGNFPGRFSGRQFSNSRSEMNVSTLELGDSALYLCASSLGQGGPNQPQHFGDGTRLSIL.

The chain combines TRBV6-6 with TRBJ1-1; TRBD1 aligns across 8 bases. The CDR3 consists of 14 residues. The V gene end was trimmed by 4 bases and the J gene end by 3 bases; junction bases not matched to a gene: 4. CDR1 MNHNY and CDR2 SVGAGI come from the germline V gene (reference sequence). The CDR3 sequence: CASSFDRGYTEAFF. CDR3 coding DNA: TGTGCCAGCAGTTTCGACAGGGGTTACACTGAAGCTTTCTTT.

The chain recombines TRBV18 with TRBJ2-5, with D perhaps matching TRBD2 (6 bases). The CDR3 is 14 amino acids. The V gene's germline CDR1 is KGHSH and CDR2 LQKENI. Trimming removed 3 bases from V and 2 bases from J, with 10 bases in between. CDR3 protein: CASSPREIQETQYF. CDR3 in DNA: TGTGCCAGCTCACCCCGGGAGATTCAAGAGACCCAGTACTTC.

This sequence joins TRBV10-3 and TRBJ1-2; D not resolved. The CDR3 length is 17 residues. Per the germline V gene, CDR1 is ENHRY and CDR2 is SYGVKD. Trimming shortened V by 3 bases and J by 7 bases, and 24 bases separated the two germline ends. This chain's CDR3 is CAISDGEGRKPGRGYTF. The CDR3 DNA is TGTGCCATCAGTGACGGGGAGGGAAGAAAACCCGGTCGTGGCTACACCTTC.

The genes are TRBV7-9 and TRBJ1-1; no clear D. Germline values: CDR1 SEHNR, CDR2 FQNEAQ (reference sequence). V dropped 5 bases and J dropped 5 bases, with 9 bases sitting between them. This CDR3 has 12 amino acids. In DNA, the CDR3 is TGTGCCAGCAGCCGTGGAGGTACTGAAGCTTTCTTT. Amino acid sequence: CASSRGGTEAFF.

The V and J genes are TRBV29-1 and TRBJ2-4; no definite D call. The CDR3 totals 14 residues. Trimming cost V 3 bases and J 9 bases, with 18 bases left between them. Germline V lookup: CDR1 SQVTM, CDR2 ANQGSEA. The CDR3 reads CSVESTVGPSIQYF. CDR3 nucleotides: TGCAGCGTTGAGTCAACGGTGGGCCCGAGCATTCAGTACTTC.